A selection of T cell receptor beta chains follows, all from one sample in a study of read filtering for tumor transcriptome and immune sequencing. TCRdb fed the reads into MiXCR, producing one record per CDR3 protein. Here the sample spans about 48,000 distinct CDR3 sequences, roughly 20% being singletons. Sequenced material: a population of CD138-negative cells sorted from bone marrow. The receptors stem from a donor aged 40 or older with multiple myeloma. CDR3s include the opening cysteine and the closing phenylalanine or tryptophan. The order of the fields is CDR3 DNA, CDR3 protein, D gene, V gene, clone size, J gene. D genes are given only for firm matches. Expanded clones get a size class; other rows say once, few or many, or leave the size out.

TGCAGCGTTGAAATGGGGCAGGGATGTACCGGGGAGCTGTTTTTT,CSVEMGQGCTGELFF,.,TRBV29-1,.,TRBJ2-2
TGTGCCAGCTCACCTCCGGAGAGGTTTCCAGGGCGCTACGAGCAGTACTTC,CASSPPERFPGRYEQYF,.,TRBV18,.,TRBJ2-7
TGTGCCAGCCGGGCGGGGCCCCTGGTGGGCGAGCAGTACTTC,CASRAGPLVGEQYF,.,TRBV30,many,TRBJ2-7
TGCAGCGTTGAAGGGGGGAGGGCCTCCTACAATGAGCAGTTCTTC,CSVEGGRASYNEQFF,TRBD2,TRBV29-1,many,TRBJ2-1
TGCAGCGTAGCCGACAGCGTCAATCAGCCCCAGCATTTT,CSVADSVNQPQHF,.,TRBV29-1,many,TRBJ1-5
TGTGCCAGCTCTCCGGACAGGCCGAACACCGGGGAGCTGTTTTTT,CASSPDRPNTGELFF,TRBD1,TRBV18,few,TRBJ2-2
TGTGCCAGCAATAGCGGGACGTACGAGCAGTACTTC,CASNSGTYEQYF,TRBD2,TRBV6-6,few,TRBJ2-7
TGCAGCGTTTGTGGGGGGGCAAATGAAAAACTGTTTTTT,CSVCGGANEKLFF,.,TRBV29-1,.,TRBJ1-4
TGTGCCTGCAAACCCCCTTCGCGGGATGACAGTGAGCAGTTCTTC,CACKPPSRDDSEQFF,.,TRBV12-3/TRBV12-4,.,TRBJ2-1
TGCGCCAGCAGCTACGTGGGGGGTGGCGAGCAGTACTTC,CASSYVGGGEQYF,.,TRBV5-1,many,TRBJ2-7
TGTGCCAGCAGTTACATTCTAGGGACAGAAGCTTTCTTT,CASSYILGTEAFF,.,TRBV6-6,many,TRBJ1-1
TGTGCCAGCAGCCAACCGGGACTAGGCACAGATACGCAGTATTTT,CASSQPGLGTDTQYF,TRBD2,TRBV7-2,many,TRBJ2-3
TGTGCCATCAGTGAGGCGCAGGACCCCTATGGCTACACCTTC,CAISEAQDPYGYTF,.,TRBV10-3,many,TRBJ1-2
TGCAGTGCCACACTAGCGGGAGGGCGGAATGAGCAGTTCTTC,CSATLAGGRNEQFF,TRBD2,TRBV20-1,many,TRBJ2-1
TGTGCCAGCGGTCCTGGGACTAGTTTTGCCTATGGCTACACCTTC,CASGPGTSFAYGYTF,.,TRBV28,few,TRBJ1-2
TGCGCCAGCAGCCCTAGCGGGTCAGAACAGACCCAGTACTTC,CASSPSGSEQTQYF,TRBD2,TRBV5-1,many,TRBJ2-5
TGTGCCAGCAACCCCACTCAGGGGGACGAGCTGTACTTC,CASNPTQGDELYF,.,TRBV21-1,.,TRBJ2-7
TGTGCCAGCAGTGTTTGGGGGGTGGGCAAAAACATTCAGTACTTC,CASSVWGVGKNIQYF,.,TRBV12-3/TRBV12-4,many,TRBJ2-4
TGTGCCAGTAGTAACCAGGGGGCGCCGAACACTGAAGCTTTCTTT,CASSNQGAPNTEAFF,TRBD1,TRBV19,many,TRBJ1-1
TGTGCCAGCAGCCAAGATACTAGCAGGTACAATGAGCAGTTCTTC,CASSQDTSRYNEQFF,.,TRBV3-1,many,TRBJ2-1
TGTGCCTGGGGACACAATGAGCAGCTCTTC,CAWGHNEQLF,.,TRBV30,.,TRBJ2-1